The 10 T cell receptor beta chains below all came from one sample that was sequenced in a study of cytomegalovirus exposure and HLA in healthy donors. The PCR made use of 60 Vbeta and 13 Jbeta primers. Clones were read by immunoSEQ multiplex PCR, and TCRdb kept only the in-frame ones, dropping some. The repertoire holds about 150,000 clones, with roughly 82% as singletons. Sequencing input: PBMCs. The receptors shown here come from a man in his fifties or sixties in good health and CMV-seropositive.

The rearrangement links TRBV19 to TRBJ1-1, with 12 bases identical to TRBD1. The CDR3 totals 16 residues. J lost 5 bases, V lost 5 bases, and 9 bases had no gene match. Germline V gene data show CDR1 as LNHDA and CDR2 as SQIVND (reference sequence). CDR3 DNA: TGTGCCAGTAGTGCCCGGGACAGGGGGCGCGGGACTGAAGCTTTCTTT. It translates to CASSARDRGRGTEAFF.

V usage is TRBV11-2 and J usage is TRBJ2-5, with D perhaps matching TRBD2 (6 bases). The CDR3 runs 15 residues. Germline V gives CDR1 SGHAT, CDR2 FQNNGV. Trimming stripped 5 bases from V and 1 base from J, with 14 bases between. DNA of the CDR3: TGTGCCAGCAGCCCGGGACTGGCCGCCCAAGAGACCCAGTACTTC. This codes for CASSPGLAAQETQYF.

For this clone: This CDR3 is also generated by other DNA sequences in the sample. The V call is TRBV27, the J call TRBJ1-2; TRBD1 matches at 10 bases. V trimming: 5 bases; J trimming: 8 bases; junction bases outside the gene matches: 5. The CDR3 contains 13 residues. The germline V gene has CDR1 MNHEY and CDR2 SMNVEV (reference sequence). The CDR3 loop reads CASSKTGGGGYTF. In DNA, the CDR3 is TGTGCCAGCAGTAAGACAGGGGGCGGAGGCTACACCTTC.

This clone was counted between two and nine times. This chain links TRBV2 with TRBJ2-2; weak D call: TRBD2 (6 bases). Germline V lookup: CDR1 SNHLY, CDR2 FYNNEI. Between the trimmed V and J ends, which lost 7 bases and 3 bases, there was a span of 18 bases. The CDR3 has 16 residues. The CDR3 DNA reads as TGTGCCAGCACCAGAAGGTCCCGGAGGGACACCGGGGAGCTGTTTTTT. It yields the protein CASTRRSRRDTGELFF.

The V gene is TRBV7-8, the J gene TRBJ2-5; no clear D. V lost 3 bases and J 5 bases, leaving 4 bases between the germline ends. The germline V gene encodes CDR1 SGHVS and CDR2 FQNEAQ. CDR3 length equals 11 residues. The CDR3 here is CASSFSETQYF. Written as DNA, the CDR3 is TGTGCCAGCAGCTTCAGTGAGACCCAGTACTTC. The full variable domain, with the rest looked up from reference TRBV7-8 and TRBJ2-5, is GAGVSQSPRYKVAKRGQDVALRCDPISGHVSLFWYQQALGQGPEFLTYFQNEAQLDKSGLPSDRFFAERPEGSVSTLKIQRTQQEDSAVYLCASSFSETQYFGPGTRLLVL.

The V and J genes are TRBV7-3 and TRBJ2-1, with a weak D call TRBD2 (6 bases). V was cut by 4 bases and J by 12 bases, with 16 bases left in between. Germline CDR1 SGHTA, CDR2 FQGTGA. This CDR3 spans 13 amino acids. The CDR3 bases are TGTGCCAGCAGCTCGGGGGACTTTCCTGGGCAGTTCTTC. Translated, it gives CASSSGDFPGQFF. Full variable domain (outside the CDR3, taken from reference TRBV7-3 and TRBJ2-1): GAGVSQTPSNKVTEKGKYVELRCDPISGHTALYWYRQSLGQGPEFLIYFQGTGAADDSGLPNDRFFAVRPEGSVSTLKIQRTERGDSAVYLCASSSGDFPGQFFGPGTRLTVL.

V gene TRBV5-1 combines with J gene TRBJ2-2; TRBD2 matches 11 bases. The CDR3 runs to 17 residues. Per germline, CDR1 SGHRS and CDR2 YFSETQ. J was trimmed by 6 bases and V by 3 bases; bases with no gene match: 10. This CDR3 is CASSSLTSGTNAGELFF. The DNA for the CDR3 is TGCGCCAGCAGCTCTCTGACTAGCGGGACCAACGCCGGGGAGCTGTTTTTT.

The chain recombines TRBV6-1 with TRBJ1-5; the match to TRBD1 covers 8 bases. V lost 5 bases, J lost 4 bases, and 7 bases stayed unmatched. Germline lookup yields CDR1 MNHNS and CDR2 SASEGT. This CDR3 is built from 15 residues. The CDR3 DNA sequence: TGTGCCAGCAGTAGAGGACAGGGCCAAAATCAGCCCCAGCATTTT. Amino acids: CASSRGQGQNQPQHF.

This chain connects TRBV7-9 to TRBJ2-5; 11 bases match TRBD1. The V and J ends lost 5 bases and 5 bases, in that order; junction bases with no gene match: 7. The CDR3 is made up of 15 amino acids. Germline-derived CDR1 and CDR2 are SEHNR and FQNEAQ (reference sequence). For the CDR3, the DNA is TGTGCCAGCAGCCGAGGACAGGGGGCAGGCGAGACCCAGTACTTC. Protein: CASSRGQGAGETQYF. Based on the CDR3 plus reference TRBV7-9 and TRBJ2-5, the full variable domain is DTGVSQNPRHKITKRGQNVTFRCDPISEHNRLYWYRQTLGQGPEFLTYFQNEAQLEKSRLLSDRFSAERPKGSFSTLEIQRTEQGDSAMYLCASSRGQGAGETQYFGPGTRLLVL.

V is TRBV15 and J is TRBJ1-3; the D is unclear. The CDR3 contains 16 residues. From germline, CDR1 is LNHNV and CDR2 YYDKDF (reference sequence). Trimming cost V 4 bases and J 0 bases, with 13 bases left between them. CDR3 loop: CATSKEPGNSGNTIYF. The CDR3, as DNA: TGTGCCACCAGCAAAGAGCCAGGCAACTCTGGAAACACCATATATTTT.